Ten or more counts support the clone carrying this T cell receptor beta chain. Antigen specificity is unknown. The CDR3 consists of 13 residues. Trimming took 0 bases from V and 8 from J, leaving 8 bases between them. Per germline, CDR1 SGHDT and CDR2 YYEEEE. This specimen belongs to a study of T cell repertoires in cytomegalovirus infection. The overall study: In public TCR beta signatures, there were indications of both CMV infection and matching HLA type.

TCRdb itself ran the reads through MiXCR, one entry per CDR3 protein. In the table there are approximately 500,000 distinct CDR3 sequences, 10% to 12% of which are singletons. General study points: Pooled public TCR beta family frequency picked out CMV carriers with the relevant HLA. The ex vivo response was dominated by HLA-C-restricted CMV-specific TCR beta clonotypes.

The source is a human donor in good health (CMV status not recorded). Some clones in this sample may be carry-over from other donors' samples. The sequencing sample was made of PBMCs. The rearrangement joins TRBV5-6 to TRBJ2-2; no reliable D call. CDR3 sequence: CASSLEGSGELFF. Written as DNA, the CDR3 is TGTGCCAGCAGCTTGGAGGGTTCAGGGGAGCTGTTTTTT.